The present T cell receptor (beta chain) was sequenced within a study of T cells expressing NK-cell markers. From its re-call of the 5' RACE reads, TCRdb lists each CDR3 protein once, without DNA. Its table lists roughly 390,000 distinct CDR3 sequences. CDR3 size: 15 residues. Specimen: blood T cells: a sorted CD56 or NKG2C T cell subset, CD4+ or CD8+ T cells, or bulk PBMC T cells (not recorded which). The genes are TRBV12-3 or TRBV12-4 and TRBJ2-7; TCRdb gives TRBD1 as the D gene, but with no DNA this cannot be confirmed. This clonotype was obtained from a man aged 18-70 years in good health. The CDR3 loop is CASSPWATLFDEQYF.